These T cell receptor beta chains were read from a single sample in a study of blood T cell repertoires in COVID-19. Sequenced by immunoSEQ multiplex PCR; TCRdb stores in-frame clones only, minus some. The table has over 85,000 clones, 65% to 90% seen once. The sequencing input was peripheral blood. The source is a man in his 60s with acute or convalescent COVID-19. CDR3s include the opening cysteine and the closing phenylalanine or tryptophan. A D gene is named only where the DNA matches it firmly. Clone size is not always given. Where it is, it says once, few, many or a class for expanded clones.

clone size | J gene | D gene | V gene | CDR3 protein | CDR3 DNA
- | TRBJ1-2 | TRBD1 | TRBV29-1 | CSVETGGYGYTF | TGCAGCGTTGAGACAGGGGGCTATGGCTACACCTTC
few | TRBJ1-4 | TRBD1 | TRBV5-1 | CASSLGGQFEKLFF | TGCGCCAGCAGCTTGGGGGGACAGTTTGAAAAACTGTTTTTT
- | TRBJ2-7 | TRBD2 | TRBV24-1 | CAPRVIAGEYRYEQYF | TGTGCCCCCCGGGTAATAGCGGGAGAGTACAGGTACGAGCAGTACTTC
- | TRBJ2-3 | - | TRBV30 | CAWSGGPVRPQYF | TGTGCCTGGAGCGGCGGGCCCGTGAGGCCGCAGTATTTT
few | TRBJ1-4 | - | TRBV2 | CASSVQRREKLFF | TGTGCCAGCAGTGTTCAACGGAGAGAAAAACTGTTTTTT
once | TRBJ1-1 | - | TRBV5-1 | CASSLTMNTEAFF | TGCGCCAGCAGCTTAACAATGAACACTGAAGCTTTCTTT
- | TRBJ1-2 | - | TRBV28 | CASSLVGFHYGYTF | TGTGCCAGCAGTCTGGTGGGCTTTCACTATGGCTACACCTTC
- | TRBJ1-5 | - | TRBV5-6 | CASSLGQSNQPQHF | TGTGCCAGCAGCTTGGGACAGAGCAATCAGCCCCAGCATTTT
- | TRBJ2-1 | TRBD2 | TRBV5-4 | CASSISGVDEQFF | TGTGCCAGCAGCATTAGCGGGGTCGATGAGCAGTTCTTC
- | TRBJ1-1 | - | TRBV7-2 | CASSFRVGGTEAFF | TGTGCCAGCAGCTTCCGAGTGGGGGGCACTGAAGCTTTCTTT
- | TRBJ2-7 | TRBD1 | TRBV5-6 | CASSLAGTGNEQYF | TGTGCCAGCAGCTTGGCCGGGACAGGGAACGAGCAGTACTTC
- | TRBJ2-7 | - | TRBV7-2 | CASSSIRGYEQYF | TGTGCCAGCAGCTCCATTAGGGGATACGAGCAGTACTTC
few | TRBJ2-7 | - | TRBV2 | CASSRTGDSEYF | TGTGCCAGCAGCCGAACCGGGGACTCGGAGTACTTC
- | TRBJ1-6 | - | TRBV23-1 | CASDHGSPLHF | TGCGCCAGCGATCACGGTTCACCCCTCCACTTT
- | TRBJ1-2 | TRBD1 | TRBV6-2/TRBV6-3 | CASSYPEGQGGYGYTF | TGTGCCAGCAGTTATCCTGAAGGACAGGGAGGCTATGGCTACACCTTC
- | TRBJ2-5 | TRBD2 | TRBV5-5 | CASRFRSGGPQETQYF | TGTGCCAGCAGATTTCGTAGCGGGGGGCCACAAGAGACCCAGTACTTC
once | TRBJ2-7 | TRBD2 | TRBV5-1 | CASSRTSGRSYEQYF | TGCGCCAGCAGCAGGACTAGCGGGAGGTCCTACGAGCAGTACTTC
few | TRBJ2-5 | TRBD2 | TRBV7-9 | CASSLASGLGLAVKETQYF | TGTGCCAGCAGCTTAGCCAGTGGGTTGGGACTAGCGGTCAAAGAGACCCAGTACTTC
- | TRBJ1-5 | - | TRBV6-4 | CASSDPFYTAGDRPQHF | TGTGCCAGCAGTGACCCCTTTTACACGGCGGGGGATCGGCCCCAGCATTTT
- | TRBJ2-1 | - | TRBV9 | CASSPGQGTYNEQFF | TGTGCCAGCAGCCCGGGGCAGGGGACCTACAATGAGCAGTTCTTC
- | TRBJ1-1 | TRBD1 | TRBV2 | CASSDVTGPGVANTEAFF | TGTGCCAGCAGTGACGTGACAGGGCCAGGGGTGGCGAACACTGAAGCTTTCTTT
- | TRBJ1-5 | TRBD1 | TRBV11-2 | CASSSGTGDRQPQHF | TGTGCCAGCAGCTCCGGGACAGGGGATCGTCAGCCCCAGCATTTT
- | TRBJ2-2 | TRBD1 | TRBV7-2 | CASSPLGQAGELFF | TGTGCCAGCAGCCCCCTCGGACAGGCCGGGGAGCTGTTTTTT
- | TRBJ1-5 | - | TRBV10-1 | CASSRLWAGVGQPQHF | TGCGCCAGCAGTAGACTTTGGGCAGGGGTGGGCCAGCCCCAGCATTTT
- | TRBJ1-2 | - | TRBV30 | CAWRDSRVPYGYTF | TGTGCCTGGAGGGACAGTCGGGTGCCCTATGGCTACACCTTC
once | TRBJ2-3 | TRBD2 | TRBV18 | CAGKSGAATDTQYF | TGTGCCGGTAAAAGCGGGGCGGCCACAGATACGCAGTATTTT
- | TRBJ2-1 | - | TRBV5-5 | CASDLDGAYYNEQFF | TGTGCCAGCGACTTAGATGGGGCCTATTACAATGAGCAGTTCTTC
- | TRBJ1-2 | TRBD1 | TRBV6-5 | CASSYNGQGYGYTF | TGTGCCAGCAGTTACAATGGACAGGGCTATGGCTACACCTTC
- | TRBJ2-2 | TRBD2 | TRBV7-3 | CASSLSAGVGELFF | TGTGCCAGCAGCTTAAGTGCGGGAGTCGGGGAGCTGTTTTTT
- | TRBJ2-2 | TRBD2 | TRBV19 | CASSLLAANTGELFF | TGTGCCAGTAGCTTACTAGCGGCGAACACCGGGGAGCTGTTTTTT
once | TRBJ1-2 | - | TRBV5-6 | CASSPWGRAYGYTF | TGTGCCAGCAGCCCCTGGGGGCGGGCCTATGGCTACACCTTC
- | TRBJ1-2 | - | TRBV30 | CAWSLARQNNYGYTF | TGTGCCTGGAGCTTGGCCAGACAGAATAACTATGGCTACACCTTC
- | TRBJ2-1 | TRBD1 | TRBV5-1 | CASSGGTGSYNEQFF | TGCGCCAGCAGCGGGGGGACAGGGTCATACAATGAGCAGTTCTTC
few | TRBJ2-1 | - | TRBV11-2 | CASSLDGLALDEQFF | TGTGCCAGCAGCTTAGATGGGTTAGCTTTAGATGAGCAGTTCTTC
- | TRBJ1-4 | - | TRBV12-5 | CASALRGEKLFF | TGTGCTAGTGCCCTCCGGGGAGAAAAACTGTTTTTT
- | TRBJ1-4 | - | TRBV30 | CAWSENSATNEKLFF | TGTGCCTGGAGTGAAAATTCTGCAACTAATGAAAAACTGTTTTTT
- | TRBJ1-2 | - | TRBV7-2 | CASSPTPRGGGYTF | TGTGCCAGCAGCCCTACCCCTAGGGGAGGTGGCTACACCTTC
- | TRBJ2-7 | - | TRBV19 | CASSGQGRAHEQYF | TGTGCCAGTAGTGGCCAGGGTCGAGCCCACGAGCAGTACTTC
- | TRBJ2-5 | TRBD2 | TRBV7-8 | CASSLVGWKSGGETQYF | TGTGCCAGCAGCTTAGTAGGATGGAAGAGCGGGGGTGAGACCCAGTACTTC
- | TRBJ2-3 | TRBD1 | TRBV24-1 | CATSRGAGTGFRTDTQYF | TGTGCCACCAGCAGAGGCGCCGGGACAGGGTTTCGGACAGATACGCAGTATTTT
- | TRBJ2-2 | TRBD1 | TRBV10-3 | CAIKEQGRDTGELFF | TGTGCCATCAAAGAACAGGGGCGGGACACCGGGGAGCTGTTTTTT
- | TRBJ2-3 | TRBD1 | TRBV2 | CASSGDRGDADTQYF | TGTGCCAGCAGTGGCGACAGGGGAGACGCAGATACGCAGTATTTT
- | TRBJ1-3 | - | TRBV27 | CASSFGGSGNTIYF | TGTGCCAGCAGTTTCGGGGGCTCTGGAAACACCATATATTTT
- | TRBJ2-7 | - | TRBV2 | CASSDRTILHEQYF | TGTGCCAGCAGCGACCGGACAATTCTCCACGAGCAGTACTTC
- | TRBJ2-5 | - | TRBV3-1/TRBV3-2 | CASSQDSGDLGETQYF | TGTGCCAGCAGCCAAGATTCGGGGGATTTGGGAGAGACCCAGTACTTC
once | TRBJ2-7 | TRBD2 | TRBV10-1 | CASGGDRISYEQYF | TGCGCCAGCGGGGGGGACCGAATCTCCTACGAGCAGTACTTC
- | TRBJ2-7 | TRBD2 | TRBV3-1/TRBV3-2 | CASSPRTSGNTEQYF | TGTGCCAGCAGCCCTCGGACTAGCGGGAACACCGAGCAGTACTTC
- | TRBJ1-3 | - | TRBV25-1 | CASSEIFGDTIYF | TGTGCCAGCAGTGAAATCTTTGGAGACACCATATATTTT
- | TRBJ2-5 | TRBD2 | TRBV18 | CASSGLAGAVYLETQYF | TGTGCCAGCTCAGGGCTAGCGGGAGCAGTTTACTTGGAGACCCAGTACTTC
- | TRBJ1-6 | - | TRBV9 | CASSPSPGGWNSPLHF | TGTGCCAGCAGCCCTTCCCCTGGGGGGTGGAATTCACCCCTCCACTTT
- | TRBJ2-7 | - | TRBV7-9 | CASRGGSIYEQYF | TGTGCCAGCAGAGGAGGGAGTATCTACGAGCAGTACTTC
- | TRBJ1-2 | - | TRBV9 | CASSPAVFGAGYGYTF | TGTGCCAGCAGCCCCGCGGTCTTTGGCGCGGGCTATGGCTACACCTTC
- | TRBJ1-1 | - | TRBV5-5 | CASSGAAAANTEAFF | TGTGCCAGCAGCGGGGCGGCAGCCGCTAACACTGAAGCTTTCTTT
- | TRBJ2-3 | TRBD2 | TRBV9 | CASSDPSGQGTDTQYF | TGTGCCAGCAGCGACCCTAGCGGCCAGGGCACAGATACGCAGTATTTT
- | TRBJ1-5 | - | TRBV7-9 | CASSLGATGGWNQPQHF | TGTGCCAGCAGCTTAGGCGCGACGGGTGGTTGGAATCAGCCCCAGCATTTT
- | TRBJ2-6 | - | TRBV5-4 | CASSPDAAGGANVLTF | TGTGCCAGCAGCCCGGACGCCGCGGGCGGGGCCAACGTCCTGACTTTC
once | TRBJ2-2 | TRBD2 | TRBV9 | CASSVEASGYSFSGELFF | TGTGCCAGCAGCGTAGAGGCTAGCGGGTATAGCTTCTCCGGGGAGCTGTTTTTT
- | TRBJ1-1 | - | TRBV7-3 | CASSLGTLGTEAFF | TGTGCCAGCAGCCTCGGGACACTAGGTACTGAAGCTTTCTTT
- | TRBJ2-7 | TRBD1 | TRBV6-1 | CASSEYWTGGSYEQYF | TGTGCCAGCAGTGAATATTGGACAGGGGGCTCCTACGAGCAGTACTTC
once | TRBJ2-1 | TRBD1 | TRBV7-2 | CASSWGQGQFF | TGTGCCAGCAGCTGGGGACAGGGACAGTTCTTC